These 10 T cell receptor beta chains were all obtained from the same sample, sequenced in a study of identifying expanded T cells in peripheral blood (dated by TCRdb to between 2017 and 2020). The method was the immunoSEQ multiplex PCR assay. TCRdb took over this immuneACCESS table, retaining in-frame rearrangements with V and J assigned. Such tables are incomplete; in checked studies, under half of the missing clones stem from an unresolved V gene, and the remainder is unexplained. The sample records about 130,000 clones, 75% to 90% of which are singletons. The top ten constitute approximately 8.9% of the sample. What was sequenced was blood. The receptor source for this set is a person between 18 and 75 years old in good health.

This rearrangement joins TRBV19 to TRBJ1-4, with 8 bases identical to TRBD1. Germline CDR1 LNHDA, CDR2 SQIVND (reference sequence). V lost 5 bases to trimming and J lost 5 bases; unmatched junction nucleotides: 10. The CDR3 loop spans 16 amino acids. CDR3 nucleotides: TGTGCCAGTAGTCAGGGGGCGAGTCGGAAAAATGAAAAACTGTTTTTT. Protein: CASSQGASRKNEKLFF.

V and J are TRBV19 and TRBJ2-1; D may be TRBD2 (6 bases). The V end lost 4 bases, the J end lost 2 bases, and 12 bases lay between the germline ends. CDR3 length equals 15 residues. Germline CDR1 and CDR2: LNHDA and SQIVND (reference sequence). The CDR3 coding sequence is TGTGCCAGTAGTAACGGGGGTAGACCCTACAATGAGCAGTTCTTC. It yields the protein CASSNGGRPYNEQFF.

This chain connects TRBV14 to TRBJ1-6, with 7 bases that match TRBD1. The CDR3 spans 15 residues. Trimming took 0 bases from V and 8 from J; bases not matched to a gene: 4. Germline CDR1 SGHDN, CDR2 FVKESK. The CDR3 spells CASSQDRTGYSPLHF. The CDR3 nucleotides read TGTGCCAGCAGCCAAGACCGGACAGGATATTCACCCCTCCACTTT.

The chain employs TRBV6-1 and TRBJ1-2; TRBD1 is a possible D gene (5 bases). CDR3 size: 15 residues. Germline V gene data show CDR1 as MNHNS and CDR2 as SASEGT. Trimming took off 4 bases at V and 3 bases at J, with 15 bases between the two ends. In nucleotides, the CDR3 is TGTGCCAGCAGTGCACGACTCCAGGGAGACTATGGCTACACCTTC. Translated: CASSARLQGDYGYTF.

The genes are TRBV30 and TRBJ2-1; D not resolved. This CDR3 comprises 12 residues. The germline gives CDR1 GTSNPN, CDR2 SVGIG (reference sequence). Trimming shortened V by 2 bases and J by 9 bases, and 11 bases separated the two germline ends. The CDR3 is CAWSFRLAEQFF. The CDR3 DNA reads TGTGCCTGGAGTTTTAGGTTGGCTGAGCAGTTCTTC.

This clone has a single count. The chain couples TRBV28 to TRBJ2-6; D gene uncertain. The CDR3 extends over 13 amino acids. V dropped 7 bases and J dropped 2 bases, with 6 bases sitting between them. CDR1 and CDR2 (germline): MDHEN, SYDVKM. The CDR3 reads CASKHTGANVLTF. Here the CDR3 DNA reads TGTGCCAGCAAGCATACTGGGGCCAACGTCCTGACTTTC.

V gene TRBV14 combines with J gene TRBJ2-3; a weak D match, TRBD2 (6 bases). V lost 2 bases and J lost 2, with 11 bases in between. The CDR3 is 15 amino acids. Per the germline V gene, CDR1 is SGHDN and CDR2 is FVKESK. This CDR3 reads CASSQRTTSTDTQYF. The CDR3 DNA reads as TGTGCCAGCAGCCAAAGGACTACCTCCACAGATACGCAGTATTTT.

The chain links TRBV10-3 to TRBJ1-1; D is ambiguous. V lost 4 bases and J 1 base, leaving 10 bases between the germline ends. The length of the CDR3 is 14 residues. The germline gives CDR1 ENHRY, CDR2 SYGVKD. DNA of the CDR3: TGTGCCATCAGTGTTAGGGATCAGAACACTGAAGCTTTCTTT. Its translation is CAISVRDQNTEAFF.

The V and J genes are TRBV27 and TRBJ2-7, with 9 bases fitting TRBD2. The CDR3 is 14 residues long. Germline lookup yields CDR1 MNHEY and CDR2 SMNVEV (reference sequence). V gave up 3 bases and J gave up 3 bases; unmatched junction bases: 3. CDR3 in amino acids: CASSLGTSYYEQYF. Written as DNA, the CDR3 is TGTGCCAGCAGTTTGGGGACTAGCTACTACGAGCAGTACTTC.

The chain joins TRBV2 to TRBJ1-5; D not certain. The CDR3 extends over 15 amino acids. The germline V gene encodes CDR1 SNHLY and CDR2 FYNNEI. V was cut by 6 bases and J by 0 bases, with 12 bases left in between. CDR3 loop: CASSGGSNSNQPQHF. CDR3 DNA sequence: TGTGCCAGCAGCGGAGGGTCAAATAGCAATCAGCCCCAGCATTTT.